This T cell receptor beta chain was recorded in a study of OX40 agonist ivuxolimab in advanced cancers. With respect to the entire study: The costimulatory receptor OX40 (CD134) was targeted by ivuxolimab, a fully human IgG2 agonistic monoclonal antibody. Intravenous ivuxolimab was administered to patients every 2 weeks at six dose levels: 0.01, 0.1, 0.3, 1.5, 3 and 10 mg/kg. Of the roughly 50 dose-escalation patients, hepatocellular carcinoma was present in about 20, melanoma in around 15, renal cell carcinoma in 9 and head and neck cancer in 9. A male proportion of roughly 80% and a mean age of 60 years, ranging from roughly 23 to 79, were recorded for the dose-escalation cohort. Prior anti-PD-1, anti-PD-L1 or anti-CTLA-4 therapy was permitted, and checkpoint inhibitors had been received by about two fifths of dose-escalation patients. Three dose-escalation patients achieved partial responses, one with hepatocellular carcinoma and two with cutaneous melanoma. Peripheral TCRbeta sequencing aimed to test whether ivuxolimab altered TCR sequence diversity and caused clonal T-cell expansion. The paper reports the monotherapy dose-escalation portion (N of about 54 patients) of the phase I ivuxolimab trial. Broader findings and caveats from the paper: After ivuxolimab, CD8+ T cells had more expanded clones than CD4+ T cells on average. At doses of 0.1 to 3.0 mg/kg, clonal expansion of both CD4+ and CD8+ blood T cells was observed from baseline to week 6. Low levels of normalized T-cell clonal expansion were also seen in some nonresponding patients. Which antigens the clonally expanded peripheral T cells were specific for was not determined. In the 0.1-3.0 mg/kg groups, partial responders had among the lowest normalized peripheral clonal expansion, particularly in CD8+ T cells.

Patients with autoimmune disease history or receiving systemic immunosuppression were excluded from the trial. Peripheral blood for TCR sequencing was collected from all dose cohorts at baseline, on cycle 4 day 1, and on cycle 7 day 1. Samples came from an open-label, multicenter, first-in-human phase I dose-escalation trial of ivuxolimab. The trial enrolled adults with locally advanced or metastatic head and neck squamous cell, hepatocellular, melanoma or renal cell carcinoma. Before TCR sequencing, CD4+ T cells and CD8+ T cells from peripheral blood were sorted into separate populations. For sequencing of the TCRbeta CDR3 region, genomic DNA was extracted from the sorted cells. The immunoSEQ Assay was used for sequencing of TCRbeta CDR3 regions. This immuneACCESS table, as held by TCRdb, lists in-frame sequences with V and J called but not all clones. Of the missing ones, under half trace to an unresolved V gene in checked studies; the others have no known cause. In this sample the table shows some 90,000 clones, around 87% of which occur a single time. The ten largest clones represent about 4% of the sample.

The germline ends are 15 bases apart after V is trimmed by 4 bases and J by 2 bases. Including cysteine and phenylalanine, the CDR3 has 15 amino acids. The CDR3 DNA has 45 bases and is translated from base 1. The germline V gene (reference sequence) provides CDR1 SGHKS and CDR2 YYEKEE. As for this clone: This clone's antigen is unknown. Base qualities are not recorded, but no much larger clone differs from it by a single base.

This sequence originates from an adult with an advanced solid tumor such as melanoma, head and neck, liver or kidney cancer. The chain joins TRBV5-5 to TRBJ1-2; the D gene lacks a confident call. Source: CD4+ or CD8+ T cells sorted from blood, taken in a trial of the OX40 agonist ivuxolimab. The CDR3 reads CASSRTIAENYGYTF. In nucleotide form, the sequence is TGTGCCAGCAGCCGAACAATCGCAGAGAACTATGGCTACACCTTC.